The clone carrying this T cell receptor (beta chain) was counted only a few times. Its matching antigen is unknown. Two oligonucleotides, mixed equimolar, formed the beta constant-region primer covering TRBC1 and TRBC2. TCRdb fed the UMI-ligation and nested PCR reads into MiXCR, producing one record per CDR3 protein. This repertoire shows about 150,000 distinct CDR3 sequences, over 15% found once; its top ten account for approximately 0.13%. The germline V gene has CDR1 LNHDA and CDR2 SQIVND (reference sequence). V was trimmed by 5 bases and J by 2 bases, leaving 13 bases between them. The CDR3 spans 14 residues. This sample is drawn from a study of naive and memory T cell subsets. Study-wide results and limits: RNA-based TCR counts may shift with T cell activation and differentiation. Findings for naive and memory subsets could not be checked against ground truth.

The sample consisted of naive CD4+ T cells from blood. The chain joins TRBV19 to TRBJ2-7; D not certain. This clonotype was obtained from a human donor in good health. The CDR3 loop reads CASSSLFGAYEQYF. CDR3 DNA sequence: TGTGCCAGTAGTTCCCTGTTCGGAGCCTACGAGCAGTACTTC.